The 11 T cell receptor beta chains in this list originate from one sample, sequenced in a study of blood T cell repertoires in COVID-19. Method: immunoSEQ multiplex PCR; TCRdb's copy keeps in-frame clones and lacks some. The sample yields fewer than 250,000 clones, around nine tenths seen once. The sequencing sample was made of peripheral blood. The receptors derive from a man aged 40-55 years with acute or convalescent COVID-19.

This chain uses TRBV6-5 with TRBJ2-7; 10 bases agree with TRBD2. CDR1 and CDR2 (germline): MNHEY, SVGAGI. The trim removed 7 bases at V and 4 bases at J, leaving 4 bases unmatched. This CDR3 contains 13 residues. The CDR3, as DNA: TGTGCCAGCACCCCTAGCGGGAGATACGAGCAGTACTTC. Its protein is CASTPSGRYEQYF.

The V call is TRBV9, the J call TRBJ2-7, with D perhaps matching TRBD1 (6 bases). CDR3 length: 15 amino acids. Germline-derived CDR1 and CDR2 are SGDLS and YYNGEE. V was trimmed by 0 bases and J by 3 bases, leaving 13 bases between them. The CDR3 is CASSVGTEIIYEQYF. The DNA of the CDR3 is TGTGCCAGCAGCGTAGGGACAGAAATCATCTACGAGCAGTACTTC.

The V and J genes are TRBV7-2 and TRBJ2-7, with TRBD2 as a possible D gene (6 bases). V was shortened by 2 bases and J by 0 bases, with 11 bases between the two germline ends. Germline V lookup: CDR1 SGHTA, CDR2 FQGNSA. The CDR3 contains 15 residues. Here the CDR3 reads CASSLSGGSSYEQYF. CDR3 in DNA: TGTGCCAGCAGCTTAAGTGGGGGGAGCTCCTACGAGCAGTACTTC.

This sequence joins TRBV4-1 and TRBJ1-1; 8 positions match TRBD1. The CDR3 consists of 15 residues. After removal of 0 bases from V and 9 bases from J, the junction contained 9 bases not matched to a gene. Germline V gene lookup returns CDR1 MGHRA and CDR2 YSYEKL. The CDR3 is CASSQDLGTGIQAFF. The CDR3, as DNA: TGCGCCAGCAGCCAAGATCTAGGGACAGGTATTCAAGCTTTCTTT.

The rearrangement joins TRBV4-2 to TRBJ2-7; TRBD1 aligns across 8 bases. Germline V CDR1 and CDR2: LGHNA, YNFKEQ. The CDR3 extends over 17 amino acids. V lost 2 bases and J lost 2; bases outside the gene matches: 11. For the CDR3, the DNA is TGTGCCAGCAGCCAAAAAACAAGGACAGGGCTACCCTACGAGCAGTACTTC. Its translation: CASSQKTRTGLPYEQYF.

This chain joins TRBV30 and TRBJ1-5; D is unclear. The CDR3 is made up of 10 amino acids. Deletions cut 6 bases from V and 9 bases from J, with 9 bases between. Germline V lookup: CDR1 GTSNPN, CDR2 SVGIG (reference sequence). The CDR3 nucleotides are TGTGCCTGTCCCTATCGGCCCCAGCATTTT. Its protein product is CACPYRPQHF.

The V gene is TRBV4-1, the J gene TRBJ1-3; a weak D match, TRBD1 (5 bases). CDR3 length: 19 residues. V lost 0 bases, J lost 0 bases, and 18 bases lay in between. Germline V gene data show CDR1 as MGHRA and CDR2 as YSYEKL. The CDR3 here is CASSQEGPGHQSSGNTIYF. The DNA of the CDR3 is TGCGCCAGCAGCCAAGAGGGTCCTGGACATCAGAGCTCTGGAAACACCATATATTTT.

This clone was seen only a few times. This chain joins TRBV14 and TRBJ1-6, with D tentatively TRBD1 (5 bases). V lost 2 bases, J lost 9 bases, and 11 bases lay in between. The CDR3 has 14 amino acids. CDR1 and CDR2 (germline): SGHDN, FVKESK. CDR3 nucleotides: TGTGCCAGCAGCCAAAGGACACTCCCTTCACCCCTCCACTTT. Translation: CASSQRTLPSPLHF.

The rearrangement uses TRBV19 and TRBJ1-2; tentatively, D is TRBD1 (5 bases). In germline, CDR1 is LNHDA, CDR2 SQIVND (reference sequence). The CDR3 sequence is 14 residues long. Trimming removed 5 bases from V and 4 bases from J, with 14 bases in between. CDR3 DNA sequence: TGTGCCAGTAGTGGGGCAGGGCCGGGCTATGGCTACACCTTC. The encoded protein is CASSGAGPGYGYTF.

This clone occurred a few times. The gene calls are TRBV3-1 (or the pseudogene TRBV3-2) and TRBJ1-2; D unclear. Germline assignment: CDR1 LGHDT and CDR2 YNNKEL (reference sequence). The CDR3 length is 13 residues. With 2 bases removed from V and 3 bases from J, the gap between germline ends came to 7 bases. CDR3 region: CASSQLRDYGYTF. In DNA, the CDR3 is TGTGCCAGCAGCCAACTGCGGGACTATGGCTACACCTTC.

The rearrangement uses TRBV27 and TRBJ1-1, with 10 bases fitting TRBD1. The J segment lost 0 bases and the V segment lost 4 bases, leaving 8 bases of the junction unmatched. The V gene's germline CDR1 is MNHEY and CDR2 SMNVEV (reference sequence). The CDR3 length is 17 residues. The CDR3 is CASSSSRDRGLNTEAFF. In DNA, the CDR3 is TGTGCCAGCAGTTCATCCCGGGACAGGGGCTTGAACACTGAAGCTTTCTTT.